The 29 T cell receptor beta chains in this list originate from one sample, sequenced in a study of T cell changes during pregnancy in multiple sclerosis. Produced via immunoSEQ multiplex PCR; TCRdb's table is partial and in-frame only. Of some 80,000 clones in the sample, roughly 93% were seen once. This sample comprised peripheral blood, obtained in the third trimester of pregnancy. The receptors derive from a female donor with multiple sclerosis, enrolled in a pregnancy study.

This clone appeared once. The CDR3 is CASSLAAQGTGELFF. The CDR3 DNA follows: TGTGCCAGCAGCTTAGCTGCGCAGGGAACCGGGGAGCTGTTTTTT. V gene TRBV7-6 combines with J gene TRBJ2-2; the D gene is possibly TRBD1 (5 bases). The CDR3 runs 15 residues. V was pared by 0 bases and J by 5 bases, with 10 bases between. The germline V gene has CDR1 SGHVS and CDR2 FNYEAQ.

The V and J genes are TRBV19 and TRBJ2-7; TRBD2 agrees at 13 bases. The CDR3 runs 15 residues. Trimming cost V 5 bases and J 6 bases; bases outside gene matches: 7. Germline assignment: CDR1 LNHDA and CDR2 SQIVND (reference sequence). CDR3: CASSAGTSGVTEQYF. The CDR3 DNA reads as TGTGCCAGTAGTGCCGGGACTAGCGGGGTGACCGAGCAGTACTTC.

This sequence joins TRBV21-1 and TRBJ2-7; TRBD2, the D gene given by the table, was not confirmed from the DNA. TRBV21-1 is assigned pseudogene status. This CDR3 contains 16 residues. The CDR3 spells CASSKARIPFYYEQYF. In DNA form, the CDR3 reads TGTGCCAGCAGCAAAGCGCGCATCCCCTTCTACTACGAGCAGTACTTC.

The rearrangement links TRBV7-3 to TRBJ1-1; tentative D call: TRBD1 (6 bases). This CDR3 spans 17 amino acids. V lost 2 bases and J 3 bases, leaving 19 bases between the germline ends. Germline CDR1 SGHTA, CDR2 FQGTGA. The CDR3 nucleotides are TGTGCCAGCAGCTTATGGCAGGGCCAGGGGTTCCACACTGAAGCTTTCTTT. It specifies CASSLWQGQGFHTEAFF.

This sequence joins TRBV6-5 and TRBJ2-1; 11 bases map to TRBD2. Germline V gene sequence: CDR1 MNHEY, CDR2 SVGAGI. This CDR3 has 14 amino acids. Germline trimming cut 6 bases from V and 4 bases from J; bases unmatched to any gene: 2. CDR3 in DNA: TGTGCCAGCAGCCCTAGCGGGGGGTACAATGAGCAGTTCTTC. This gives the protein CASSPSGGYNEQFF.

This rearrangement joins TRBV13 to TRBJ2-3, with no clear D. The CDR3 sequence is 17 residues long. The ends were cut back, 0 bases at V and 4 bases at J, with 17 bases in the middle. Looked up from germline, CDR1 is PRHDT and CDR2 is FYEKMQ (reference sequence). CDR3 protein: CASSLGRSSRWADTQYF. CDR3 DNA: TGTGCCAGCAGCTTAGGCCGGAGCAGCCGGTGGGCAGATACGCAGTATTTT.

This chain joins TRBV14 and TRBJ2-2; 8 bases line up with TRBD2. This CDR3 is 14 amino acids long. Trimming at V came to 10 bases and at J to 5 bases, leaving 9 bases not matched to a gene. Germline V gene data show CDR1 as SGHDN and CDR2 as FVKESK. CDR3 sequence (DNA): TGTGCCACCAAACCAGCGGGGGTGACCGGGGAGCTGTTTTTT. It is translated as CATKPAGVTGELFF. Full variable domain (missing parts from reference TRBV14 and TRBJ2-2): EAGVTQFPSHSVIEKGQTVTLRCDPISGHDNLYWYRRVMGKEIKFLLHFVKESKQDESGMPNNRFLAERTGGTYSTLKVQPAELEDSGVYFCATKPAGVTGELFFGEGSRLTVL.

The chain uses TRBV11-2 and TRBJ2-5; D uncertain. Germline values: CDR1 SGHAT, CDR2 FQNNGV. The length of the CDR3 is 15 residues. Trimming took off 5 bases at V and 4 bases at J, with 17 bases between the two ends. The CDR3 DNA follows: TGTGCCAGCAGCCCTACGCCTTTAGTCCCAGAGACCCAGTACTTC. Protein sequence: CASSPTPLVPETQYF.

The chain joins TRBV27 to TRBJ2-4; D unclear. Germline V gene sequence: CDR1 MNHEY, CDR2 SMNVEV (reference sequence). The length of the CDR3 is 14 residues. V lost 4 bases, J lost 0 bases, and 7 bases lay in between. The CDR3 bases are TGTGCCAGCAGTTCACTTTTAGCCAAAAACATTCAGTACTTC. This codes for CASSSLLAKNIQYF.

This clone was counted a single time. The rearrangement joins TRBV5-1 to TRBJ1-4; TRBD1 aligns across 8 bases. The CDR3 extends over 16 amino acids. V dropped 4 bases and J dropped 7; count of bases not matched to a gene: 12. Germline V gene data show CDR1 as SGHRS and CDR2 as YFSETQ. CDR3 DNA sequence: TGCGCCAGCAGCAATGGCCACACAGGGACAGGTGAAAAACTGTTTTTT. Translated, it gives CASSNGHTGTGEKLFF.

V is TRBV30 and J is TRBJ2-1, with no clear D. The germline gives CDR1 GTSNPN, CDR2 SVGIG (reference sequence). This CDR3 region has 12 residues. Trimming removed 0 bases at V and 9 bases at J, with 9 bases between. CDR3 sequence (DNA): TGTGCCTGGAGTGTAGTCGTGAGTGAGCAGTTCTTC. Translated: CAWSVVVSEQFF.

The chain links TRBV27 to TRBJ1-2, with 8 bases aligning to TRBD1. Per germline, CDR1 MNHEY and CDR2 SMNVEV (reference sequence). Trimming at V came to 4 bases and at J to 3 bases, leaving 4 bases not matched to a gene. The CDR3 consists of 14 residues. CDR3 in DNA: TGTGCCAGCAGTTCGGACAGGGATTACTATGGCTACACCTTC. The encoded protein is CASSSDRDYYGYTF.

The V gene is TRBV6-6, the J gene TRBJ1-5; D is undetermined. Trimming shortened V by 3 bases and J by 3 bases, and 15 bases separated the two germline ends. CDR1 and CDR2 (germline): MNHNY, SVGAGI (reference sequence). The length of the CDR3 is 16 residues. The CDR3 reads CASSYSSGSPNQPQHF. DNA of the CDR3: TGTGCCAGCAGTTATTCCTCCGGGTCCCCCAATCAGCCCCAGCATTTT.

V and J are TRBV5-6 and TRBJ1-1; no definite D call. This CDR3 contains 15 residues. V dropped 2 bases and J dropped 4 bases, with 15 bases sitting between them. Looked up from germline, CDR1 is SGHDT and CDR2 is YYEEEE. The CDR3 loop is CASSFWVLSGTEAFF. The CDR3 nucleotides are TGTGCCAGCAGCTTTTGGGTTTTGAGCGGCACTGAAGCTTTCTTT. The variable domain in full, with the rest retrieved from reference TRBV5-6 and TRBJ1-1, is DAGVTQSPTHLIKTRGQQVTLRCSPKSGHDTVSWYQQALGQGPQFIFQYYEEEERQRGNFPDRFSGHQFPNYSSELNVNALLLGDSALYLCASSFWVLSGTEAFFGQGTRLTVV.

The V call is TRBV7-9, the J call TRBJ2-5; TRBD2 is a possible D gene (5 bases). In germline, CDR1 is SEHNR, CDR2 FQNEAQ (reference sequence). CDR3 size: 14 residues. V was pared by 5 bases and J by 4 bases, with 14 bases between. As DNA, the CDR3 is TGTGCCAGCAGCCCCTGGACCAGCGGAGAGACCCAGTACTTC. Amino acid sequence: CASSPWTSGETQYF.

Notes on this clone: A junction end diverges from the germline sequence, so it may reflect a read error. This chain uses TRBV29-1 with TRBJ2-7; D ambiguous. The CDR3 extends over 11 amino acids. Germline CDR1 is SQVTM and CDR2 is ANQGSEA. CDR3 amino acids: CSQQHSHEQYF. For the CDR3, the DNA is TGCAGCCAACAGCACTCCCACGAGCAGTACTTC.

The sample holds one count of this clone. The genes are TRBV6-5 and TRBJ1-2; 10 bases line up with TRBD1. The CDR3 is made up of 15 amino acids. From germline, CDR1 is MNHEY and CDR2 SVGAGI. V lost 4 bases, J lost 4 bases, and 6 bases stayed unmatched. The CDR3 coding sequence is TGTGCCAGCAGTTCGGGACAGGGGATTTTCTATGGCTACACCTTC. As protein: CASSSGQGIFYGYTF.

This chain joins TRBV4-1 and TRBJ1-1; no clear D. The CDR3 spans 14 residues. Germline V gene data show CDR1 as MGHRA and CDR2 as YSYEKL. V dropped 0 bases and J dropped 5 bases, with 10 bases sitting between them. In DNA form, the CDR3 reads TGCGCCAGCAGCCAAGAAGAGGGAGATACTGAAGCTTTCTTT. This translates into CASSQEEGDTEAFF.

This chain connects TRBV9 to TRBJ1-3; a weak D match, TRBD1 (6 bases). The V end lost 3 bases, the J end lost 1 base, and 11 bases lay between the germline ends. Germline V gene data show CDR1 as SGDLS and CDR2 as YYNGEE. The CDR3 has 15 residues. CDR3 sequence: CASSDSQGSGNTIYF. The DNA for the CDR3 is TGTGCCAGCAGCGACTCACAGGGTTCTGGAAACACCATATATTTT.

V usage is TRBV5-1 and J usage is TRBJ2-3; D is undetermined. The CDR3 loop spans 13 amino acids. Trimming shortened V by 0 bases and J by 1 base, and 3 bases separated the two germline ends. Per germline, CDR1 SGHRS and CDR2 YFSETQ. CDR3 sequence (DNA): TGCGCCAGCAGCTTGGGGCGCACAGATACGCAGTATTTT. Residues: CASSLGRTDTQYF.

The CDR3 nucleotides read TGTGCCAGCAGCCCAGCCAGGGGGGAGACCCAGTACTTC. Translated, it gives CASSPARGETQYF. The rearrangement joins TRBV9 to TRBJ2-5, with 7 positions matching TRBD1. Germline-derived CDR1 and CDR2 are SGDLS and YYNGEE. The CDR3 extends over 13 amino acids. J lost 5 bases, V lost 4 bases, and 5 bases had no gene match.

This clone was seen once. V gene TRBV5-6 combines with J gene TRBJ1-5; D uncertain. The CDR3 length is 13 residues. The germline V gene encodes CDR1 SGHDT and CDR2 YYEEEE. V was shortened by 0 bases and J by 5 bases, with 6 bases between the two germline ends. The CDR3 loop reads CASSLGQYQPQHF. CDR3 nucleotides: TGTGCCAGCAGCTTGGGGCAGTATCAGCCCCAGCATTTT.

DNA for the CDR3: TGTGCCAGCAGTGGATACAGGGTCTCCTACGAGCAGTACTTC. Translation gives CASSGYRVSYEQYF. V and J are TRBV6-1 and TRBJ2-7, with D possibly TRBD1 on 6 matching bases. V gave up 4 bases and J gave up 0 bases, with 10 bases separating them. Germline-derived CDR1 and CDR2 are MNHNS and SASEGT. The CDR3 totals 14 residues.

This chain links TRBV7-6 with TRBJ1-5, with D perhaps matching TRBD1 (6 bases). V was shortened by 2 bases and J by 6 bases, with 11 bases between the two germline ends. CDR3 length equals 14 residues. CDR1 SGHVS and CDR2 FNYEAQ come from the germline V gene. The CDR3 loop is CASSLRVRGQPQHF. The CDR3 bases are TGTGCCAGCAGCTTACGGGTCAGGGGTCAGCCCCAGCATTTT.

The chain links TRBV6-6 to TRBJ1-5, with D unclear. The germline V gene has CDR1 MNHNY and CDR2 SVGAGI (reference sequence). This CDR3 region has 15 residues. V lost 2 bases to trimming and J lost 5 bases, with 13 bases between them. CDR3 coding DNA: TGTGCCAGCAGTTACCCGGGTAAGTTCCATCAGCCCCAGCATTTT. Its translation: CASSYPGKFHQPQHF.

The J gene is TRBJ1-1, the V gene TRBV29-1, with 7 bases fitting TRBD1. V lost 8 bases and J lost 5; bases outside the gene matches: 11. The CDR3 totals 13 residues. CDR1 is SQVTM, CDR2 ANQGSEA, per germline. This chain's CDR3 is CSISGGWKTEAFF. Here the CDR3 DNA reads TGCAGCATCTCAGGGGGATGGAAAACTGAAGCTTTCTTT.

The V call is TRBV19, the J call TRBJ2-2, with a weak D call TRBD2 (6 bases). Trimming took 3 bases from V and 6 from J, leaving 11 bases between them. The CDR3 covers 14 residues. From germline, CDR1 is LNHDA and CDR2 SQIVND (reference sequence). CDR3 bases: TGTGCCAGTAGTATCGGGGGTACCGCCGGGGAGCTGTTTTTT. It codes for CASSIGGTAGELFF.

The chain combines TRBV15 with TRBJ2-3; 10 bases align to TRBD2. J was trimmed by 5 bases and V by 5 bases; bases with no gene match: 7. From germline, CDR1 is LNHNV and CDR2 YYDKDF (reference sequence). CDR3 length: 15 amino acids. The CDR3 nucleotides are TGTGCCACCAGCGGAAGCGGGGGGGCGTTAGATACGCAGTATTTT. Translating it yields CATSGSGGALDTQYF.

The rearrangement joins TRBV7-9 to TRBJ1-1; 8 bases are shared with TRBD1. Germline V gene data show CDR1 as SEHNR and CDR2 as FQNEAQ (reference sequence). The CDR3 runs to 16 residues. V lost 5 bases, J lost 7 bases, and 15 bases stayed unmatched. The CDR3 coding sequence is TGTGCCAGCAGCCTTGGAAAGACAGGGGTAGAGGGTGAAGCTTTCTTT. Translation gives CASSLGKTGVEGEAFF.